A single sample is the source of the 10 T cell receptor beta chains below, sequenced in a study of beta chain features in type 1 diabetes. Sequenced material consisted of expressed TCRB transcripts (all of the isolated RNA was reverse transcribed). Some clones are missing from TCRdb's copy, which holds only in-frame ones; the method was immunoSEQ multiplex PCR. The top ten hold less than 0.025% of the sample, which has 640,000 or so clones, around an eighth seen once. No antigen is known for these receptors. Study-wide points: Patients with Type 1 diabetes showed moderately but significantly shorter TCRB CDR3s in all four CD4+ subsets.

What was sequenced was naive CD4+ T cells from blood. These receptors were collected from a man between 18 and 35 years old with type 1 diabetes.

The V and J genes are TRBV5-6 and TRBJ2-3, with D uncertain. This CDR3 is 13 amino acids long. V lost 1 base to trimming and J lost 3 bases, with 6 bases between them. Per germline, CDR1 SGHDT and CDR2 YYEEEE. The CDR3 sequence is CASSLYSTDTQYF. DNA for the CDR3: TGTGCCAGCAGCTTGTACTCTACAGATACGCAGTATTTT. Looking up the rest from reference TRBV5-6 and TRBJ2-3 gives the full variable domain: DAGVTQSPTHLIKTRGQQVTLRCSPKSGHDTVSWYQQALGQGPQFIFQYYEEEERQRGNFPDRFSGHQFPNYSSELNVNALLLGDSALYLCASSLYSTDTQYFGPGTRLTVL.

The chain links TRBV19 to TRBJ1-5; 8 positions match TRBD1. The germline CDR1 and CDR2 sequences are LNHDA and SQIVND (reference sequence). This CDR3 is 14 amino acids long. V lost 10 bases to trimming and J lost 5 bases; unmatched junction nucleotides: 10. The CDR3 DNA is TGTGCCACCTCCGGACAGGGAGGGCATCAGCCCCAGCATTTT. It translates to CATSGQGGHQPQHF.

The rearrangement joins TRBV28 to TRBJ1-2; possible D gene TRBD1, 5 bases. V shed 6 bases and J shed 2 bases, with 13 bases lying between them. The CDR3 covers 14 residues. Per the germline V gene, CDR1 is MDHEN and CDR2 is SYDVKM. The CDR3 nucleotides read TGTGCCAGCAGCCCCTGGGAGGGGAACTATGGCTACACCTTC. As protein: CASSPWEGNYGYTF.

In its sample, this clone was seen a few times. The chain combines TRBV28 with TRBJ2-6; the D gene is possibly TRBD1 (6 bases). Germline V gene lookup returns CDR1 MDHEN and CDR2 SYDVKM. The length of the CDR3 is 17 residues. V was cut by 6 bases and J by 3 bases, with 18 bases left in between. The CDR3 loop is CASSIAEGVLGANVLTF. In nucleotides, the CDR3 is TGTGCCAGCAGCATCGCCGAGGGGGTTCTTGGGGCCAACGTCCTGACTTTC.

This chain uses TRBV5-1 with TRBJ2-7; the match to TRBD1 covers 10 bases. With V trimmed by 4 bases and J by 4 bases, 5 bases remained unmatched. CDR3 length: 14 residues. From germline, CDR1 is SGHRS and CDR2 YFSETQ. As DNA, the CDR3 is TGCGCCAGCAGCACGGGACAGGGGACGTACGAGCAGTACTTC. It encodes CASSTGQGTYEQYF.

This clone was detected only a few times. The chain uses TRBV7-2 and TRBJ1-2; TRBD1 aligns across 8 bases. V lost 4 bases and J lost 14; bases outside the gene matches: 6. The CDR3 consists of 11 residues. In germline, CDR1 is SGHTA, CDR2 FQGNSA. The CDR3: CASSSGQAGTF. The CDR3, as DNA: TGTGCCAGCAGCTCGGGACAGGCGGGGACCTTC.

The chain is built from TRBV2 and TRBJ2-3, with unresolved D. CDR1 is SNHLY and CDR2 is FYNNEI in the germline V gene. The CDR3 covers 13 residues. V was cut by 2 bases and J by 0 bases, with 3 bases left in between. CDR3 loop: CASSERSTDTQYF. CDR3 bases: TGTGCCAGCAGTGAAAGGAGCACAGATACGCAGTATTTT.

The chain employs TRBV6-5 and TRBJ1-1; a weak D match, TRBD1 (5 bases). The CDR3 sequence is 16 residues long. Germline CDR1 is MNHEY and CDR2 is SVGAGI. Trimming cost V 0 bases and J 4 bases, with 15 bases left between them. The CDR3 reads CASSYSGWGSGTEAFF. DNA of the CDR3: TGTGCCAGCAGTTACTCTGGTTGGGGGTCGGGCACTGAAGCTTTCTTT.

Concerning this clone itself: At the DNA level, this CDR3 is encoded by other sequences in the same sample as well. The chain joins TRBV6-5 to TRBJ2-5, with 8 bases fitting TRBD1. The germline CDR1 and CDR2 sequences are MNHEY and SVGAGI. V lost 0 bases to trimming and J lost 5 bases; unmatched junction nucleotides: 2. The CDR3 has 14 residues. CDR3 residues: CASSYSTGVETQYF. The CDR3 nucleotides are TGTGCCAGCAGTTACTCGACAGGGGTGGAGACCCAGTACTTC.

This clone was found many times. The V and J genes are TRBV14 and TRBJ1-4; D not certain. The CDR3 is 12 amino acids. V was cut by 1 base and J by 8 bases, with 5 bases left in between. Looked up from germline, CDR1 is SGHDN and CDR2 is FVKESK. CDR3 sequence reads: CASSQVPEKLFF. The CDR3 bases are TGTGCCAGCAGCCAAGTTCCGGAAAAACTGTTTTTT.